A single sample gave rise to the 14 T cell receptor beta chains below, sequenced in a study of T cells in Graves' hyperthyroidism and ophthalmopathy. Amplification of TCR beta CDR3 regions was performed using RNA transcripts as template. The study used the HTBI primer set for a first-round RT-PCR of the TCR CDR3. MiXCR, applied by TCRdb to the multiplex PCR reads, yields one record per CDR3 protein. The sample includes 110,000 to 150,000 distinct CDR3 sequences, approximately 24% of them seen just once. Sequenced: blood. These receptors were taken from a woman aged 45-65 years with Graves' hyperthyroidism that later progressed to Graves' ophthalmopathy.

This clonotype was seen ten or more times. The chain combines TRBV2 with TRBJ2-1; 9 bases line up with TRBD2. Per germline, CDR1 SNHLY and CDR2 FYNNEI. The CDR3 loop spans 18 amino acids. After removal of 6 bases from V and 7 bases from J, the junction contained 19 bases not matched to a gene. Here the CDR3 DNA reads TGTGCCAGCAGGCCCCAAAAAGGCCTAGCGGGAAAAGGGAATGAGCAGTTCTTC. Its translation is CASRPQKGLAGKGNEQFF.

In its sample, this clonotype was seen many times. The J gene is TRBJ2-5, the V gene TRBV29-1; D is possibly TRBD1 (8 bases). Trimming cost V 4 bases and J 4 bases, with 16 bases left between them. Germline CDR1 SQVTM, CDR2 ANQGSEA. This CDR3 has 14 amino acids. CDR3 region: CSVGGGQALETQYF. CDR3 sequence (DNA): TGCAGCGTTGGGGGGGGACAGGCACTAGAGACCCAGTACTTC.

The V and J genes are TRBV6-5 and TRBJ1-3; 10 nucleotides align to TRBD1. The V segment lost 4 bases and the J segment 4 bases; nucleotides outside the gene matches: 7. This CDR3 region has 16 residues. The V gene's germline CDR1 is MNHEY and CDR2 SVGAGI. CDR3 residues: CASSSFGQGGGNTIYF. The CDR3 DNA is TGTGCCAGCAGTTCCTTTGGACAGGGGGGAGGAAACACCATATATTTT.

This clonotype was picked up a small number of times. The rearrangement uses TRBV6-1 and TRBJ1-4; D is unresolved. Trimming removed 4 bases from V and 7 bases from J, with 10 bases in between. The germline CDR1 and CDR2 sequences are MNHNS and SASEGT. CDR3 length: 13 residues. CDR3: CASSVDFGEKLFF. The CDR3 DNA reads TGTGCCAGCAGTGTTGACTTCGGTGAAAAACTGTTTTTT.

This chain links TRBV7-2 with TRBJ2-5, with 11 bases lining up with TRBD2. The germline V gene has CDR1 SGHTA and CDR2 FQGNSA. This CDR3 has 16 amino acids. With V trimmed by 3 bases and J by 1 base, 4 bases remained unmatched. The CDR3 nucleotides read TGTGCCAGCAGCTTCAGACTAGCGGGACCCCAAGAGACCCAGTACTTC. As protein: CASSFRLAGPQETQYF.

For the CDR3, the DNA is TGTGCCAGCAGTTTAAGAAGGATATTCGGGAAGAACACTGAAGCTTTCTTT. Encoded protein: CASSLRRIFGKNTEAFF. V usage is TRBV28 and J usage is TRBJ1-1, with unresolved D. Trimming stripped 2 bases from V and 1 base from J, with 17 bases between. Per germline, CDR1 MDHEN and CDR2 SYDVKM. CDR3 length: 17 amino acids.

The chain couples TRBV5-1 to TRBJ2-6; 11 nucleotides match TRBD1. V trimming: 5 bases; J trimming: 2 bases; junction bases outside the gene matches: 3. The CDR3 covers 16 residues. CDR1 is SGHRS, CDR2 YFSETQ, per germline. The CDR3 loop is CASRDRGRAGANVLTF. The CDR3, as DNA: TGCGCCAGCAGGGACAGGGGGCGAGCTGGGGCCAACGTCCTGACTTTC.

This clonotype showed up many times. The chain joins TRBV3-1 to TRBJ1-5, with D unclear. The V end lost 4 bases, the J end lost 0 bases, and 4 bases lay between the germline ends. The CDR3 covers 13 residues. Germline CDR1 reads LGHDT; CDR2 reads YNNKEL (reference sequence). As DNA, the CDR3 is TGTGCCAGCAGCCCACATAGCAATCAGCCCCAGCATTTT. Residues: CASSPHSNQPQHF.

This clonotype occurred many times. The V and J genes are TRBV20-1 and TRBJ1-1; D gene ambiguous. V was clipped by 8 bases and J by 0 bases, with 16 bases between them. Germline V gene sequence: CDR1 DFQATT, CDR2 SNEGSKA (reference sequence). The CDR3 is 14 amino acids. The CDR3 bases are TGCAGTTCCCCGGTGGGCACTATGAACACTGAAGCTTTCTTT. Its translation is CSSPVGTMNTEAFF.

This clonotype was observed many times. This chain connects TRBV20-1 to TRBJ2-4, with a possible D match to TRBD1 (6 bases). Trimming shortened V by 7 bases and J by 9 bases, and 19 bases separated the two germline ends. Germline V CDR1 and CDR2: DFQATT, SNEGSKA (reference sequence). The length of the CDR3 is 13 residues. The CDR3 region is CSGTGQVSAIQYF. For the CDR3, the DNA is TGCAGTGGTACAGGGCAAGTTAGTGCCATTCAGTACTTC.

This clonotype occurred many times. This rearrangement joins TRBV28 to TRBJ2-7, with D maybe TRBD1 (7 bases). The CDR3 length is 16 residues. In germline, CDR1 is MDHEN, CDR2 SYDVKM. V was trimmed by 7 bases and J by 6 bases, leaving 25 bases between them. The chain's CDR3 is CASNYLGGRGRREQYF. For the CDR3, the DNA is TGTGCCAGCAATTATTTGGGAGGCAGGGGGAGGCGCGAGCAGTACTTC.

V and J are TRBV5-8 and TRBJ2-1; 13 bases fit TRBD2. The length of the CDR3 is 17 residues. CDR1 and CDR2 (germline): SGHTS, YDEGEE. With V trimmed by 7 bases and J by 8 bases, 15 bases remained unmatched. The CDR3 nucleotides read TGTGCCAGCGGAACCGGGGGGACTAGCGGGGTAGGCGATGAGCAGTTCTTC. Its protein product is CASGTGGTSGVGDEQFF.

This clonotype was observed at least ten times. Written as DNA, the CDR3 is TGCGCCAGCAGCTTGGGGCAGGGGGGCATGAACACTGAAGCTTTCTTT. Translated: CASSLGQGGMNTEAFF. The rearrangement joins TRBV5-1 to TRBJ1-1; 7 nucleotides match TRBD1. Germline lookup yields CDR1 SGHRS and CDR2 YFSETQ. V dropped 0 bases and J dropped 0; count of bases not matched to a gene: 5. The CDR3 contains 16 residues.

V usage is TRBV6-1 and J usage is TRBJ2-7; D remains ambiguous. V was pared by 7 bases and J by 3 bases, with 4 bases between. Germline CDR1 and CDR2: MNHNS and SASEGT. CDR3 length equals 10 residues. CDR3 in amino acids: CASTNYEQYF. CDR3 bases: TGTGCCAGCACCAACTACGAGCAGTACTTC.